What follows is one T cell receptor beta chain and its context. Its cognate antigen is unknown. The data originate from a study of identical twins. The study, taken as a whole, reports: Among out-of-frame alpha sequences shared by twins, low generation probability occurred in excess. Twins showed weaker excess sharing in their beta out-of-frame sequences.

TCRdb fed the 5' RACE reads into MiXCR, producing one record per CDR3 protein. Here the sample spans more than 200,000 distinct CDR3 sequences, approximately 9% being singletons. This CDR3 contains 15 residues. Deletions cut 4 bases from V and 0 bases from J, with 10 bases between. This receptor was identified in a woman aged 18 to 35 in good health. The sequenced material came from memory (CD45RO+) T cells sorted from blood. The chain links TRBV12-3 or TRBV12-4 to TRBJ1-5; D is undetermined. The CDR3 loop is CASSSTRYSNQPQHF. The CDR3 nucleotides are TGTGCCAGCAGTTCGACGCGATATAGCAATCAGCCCCAGCATTTT.